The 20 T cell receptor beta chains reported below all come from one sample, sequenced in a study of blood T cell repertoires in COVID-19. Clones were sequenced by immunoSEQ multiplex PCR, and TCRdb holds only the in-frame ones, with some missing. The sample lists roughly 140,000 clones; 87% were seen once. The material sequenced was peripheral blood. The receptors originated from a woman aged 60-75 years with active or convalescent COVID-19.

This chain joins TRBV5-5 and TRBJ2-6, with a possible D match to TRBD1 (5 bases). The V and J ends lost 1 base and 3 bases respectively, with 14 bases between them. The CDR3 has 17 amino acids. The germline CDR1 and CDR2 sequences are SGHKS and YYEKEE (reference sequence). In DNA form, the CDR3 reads TGTGCCAGCAGCTTGTATCAGGGAACGGGTGGGGCCAACGTCCTGACTTTC. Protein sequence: CASSLYQGTGGANVLTF.

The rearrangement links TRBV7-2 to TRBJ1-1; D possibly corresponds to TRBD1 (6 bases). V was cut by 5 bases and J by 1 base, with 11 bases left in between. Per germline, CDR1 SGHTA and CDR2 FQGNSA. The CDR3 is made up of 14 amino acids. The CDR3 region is CASSKGQPNTEAFF. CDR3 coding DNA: TGTGCCAGCAGCAAAGGACAGCCGAACACTGAAGCTTTCTTT.

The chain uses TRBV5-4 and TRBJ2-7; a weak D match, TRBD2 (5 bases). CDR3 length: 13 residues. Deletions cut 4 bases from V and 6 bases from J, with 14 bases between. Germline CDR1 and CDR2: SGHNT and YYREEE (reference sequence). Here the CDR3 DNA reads TGTGCCAGCAGCCCGGACTGGAGTCCCGAGCAGTACTTC. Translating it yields CASSPDWSPEQYF.

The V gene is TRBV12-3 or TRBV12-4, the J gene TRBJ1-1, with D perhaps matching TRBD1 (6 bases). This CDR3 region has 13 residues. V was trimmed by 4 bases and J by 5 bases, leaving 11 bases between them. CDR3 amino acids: CASSSDSGTEAFF. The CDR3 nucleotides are TGTGCCAGCAGTTCGGACAGTGGGACTGAAGCTTTCTTT.

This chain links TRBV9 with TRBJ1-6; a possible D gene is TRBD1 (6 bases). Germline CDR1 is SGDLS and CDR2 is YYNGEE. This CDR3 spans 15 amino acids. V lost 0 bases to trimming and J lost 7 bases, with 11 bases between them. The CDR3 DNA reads TGTGCCAGCAGCGTAGGAGGACAGCTAAATTCACCCCTCCACTTT. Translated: CASSVGGQLNSPLHF.

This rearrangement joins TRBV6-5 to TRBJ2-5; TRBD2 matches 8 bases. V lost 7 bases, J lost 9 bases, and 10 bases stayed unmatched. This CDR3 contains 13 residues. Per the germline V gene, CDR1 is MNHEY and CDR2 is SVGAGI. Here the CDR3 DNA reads TGTGCCAGCAAATTCACGGGAGGGGCGCCCCAGTACTTC. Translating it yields CASKFTGGAPQYF.

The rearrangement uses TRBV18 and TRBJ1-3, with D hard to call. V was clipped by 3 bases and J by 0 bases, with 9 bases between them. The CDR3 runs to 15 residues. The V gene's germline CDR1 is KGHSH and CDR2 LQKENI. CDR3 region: CASSPEAHSGNTIYF. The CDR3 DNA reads TGTGCCAGCTCACCCGAGGCCCACTCTGGAAACACCATATATTTT.

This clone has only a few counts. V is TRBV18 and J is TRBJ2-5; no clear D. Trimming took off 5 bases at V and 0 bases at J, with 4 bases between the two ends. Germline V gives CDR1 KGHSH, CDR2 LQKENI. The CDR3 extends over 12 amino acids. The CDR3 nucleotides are TGTGCCAGCTCAGAGTACCAAGAGACCCAGTACTTC. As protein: CASSEYQETQYF.

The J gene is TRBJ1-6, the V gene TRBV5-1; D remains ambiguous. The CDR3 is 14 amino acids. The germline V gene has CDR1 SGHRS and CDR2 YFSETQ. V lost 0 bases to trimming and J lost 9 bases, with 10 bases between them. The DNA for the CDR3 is TGCGCCAGCAGCTTGGGGCAGGATAGTTCACCCCTCCACTTT. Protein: CASSLGQDSSPLHF.

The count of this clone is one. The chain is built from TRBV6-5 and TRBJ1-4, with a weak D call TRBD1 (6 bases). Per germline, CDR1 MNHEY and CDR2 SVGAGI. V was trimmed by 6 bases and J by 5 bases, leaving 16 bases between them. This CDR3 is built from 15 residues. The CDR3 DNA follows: TGTGCCAGCAGCCCCGTGATAGGGACAAATGAAAAACTGTTTTTT. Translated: CASSPVIGTNEKLFF.

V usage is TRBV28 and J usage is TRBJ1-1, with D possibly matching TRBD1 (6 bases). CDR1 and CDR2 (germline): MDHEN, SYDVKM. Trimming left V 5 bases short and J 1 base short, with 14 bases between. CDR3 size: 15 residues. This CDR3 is CASSPQGQTNTEAFF. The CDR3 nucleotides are TGTGCCAGCAGTCCCCAGGGACAAACGAACACTGAAGCTTTCTTT.

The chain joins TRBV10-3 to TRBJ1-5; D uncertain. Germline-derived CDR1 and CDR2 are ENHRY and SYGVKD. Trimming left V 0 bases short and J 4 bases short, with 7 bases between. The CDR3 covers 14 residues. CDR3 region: CAISESPENQPQHF. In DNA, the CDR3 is TGTGCCATCAGTGAGTCGCCCGAGAATCAGCCCCAGCATTTT.

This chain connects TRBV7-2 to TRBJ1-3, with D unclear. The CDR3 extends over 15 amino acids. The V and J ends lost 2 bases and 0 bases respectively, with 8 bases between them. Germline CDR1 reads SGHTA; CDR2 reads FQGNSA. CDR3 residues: CASSLYSYSGNTIYF. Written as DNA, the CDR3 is TGTGCCAGCAGCTTATACAGTTACTCTGGAAACACCATATATTTT.

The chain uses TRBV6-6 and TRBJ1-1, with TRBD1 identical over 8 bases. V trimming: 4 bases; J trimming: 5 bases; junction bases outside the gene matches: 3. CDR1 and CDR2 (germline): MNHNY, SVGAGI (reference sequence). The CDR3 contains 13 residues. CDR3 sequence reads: CASSSTGVTEAFF. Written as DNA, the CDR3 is TGTGCCAGCAGTTCGACAGGGGTAACTGAAGCTTTCTTT.

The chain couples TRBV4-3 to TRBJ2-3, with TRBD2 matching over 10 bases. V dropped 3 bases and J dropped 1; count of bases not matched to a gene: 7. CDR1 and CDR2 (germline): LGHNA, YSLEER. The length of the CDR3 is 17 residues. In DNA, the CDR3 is TGCGCCAGCAGCCAGAGTGCTAGCGGGGGACGCACAGATACGCAGTATTTT. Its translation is CASSQSASGGRTDTQYF.

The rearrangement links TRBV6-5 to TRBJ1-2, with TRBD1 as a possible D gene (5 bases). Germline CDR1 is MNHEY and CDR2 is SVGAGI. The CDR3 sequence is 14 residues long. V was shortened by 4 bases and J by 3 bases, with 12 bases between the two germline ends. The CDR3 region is CASSSRGGDYGYTF. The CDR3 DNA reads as TGTGCCAGCAGTTCCCGGGGGGGAGACTATGGCTACACCTTC.

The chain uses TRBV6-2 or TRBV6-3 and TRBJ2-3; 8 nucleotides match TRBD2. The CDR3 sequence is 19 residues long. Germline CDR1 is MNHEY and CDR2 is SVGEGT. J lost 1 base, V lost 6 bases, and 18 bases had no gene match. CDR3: CASSSQLYPGGPGTDTQYF. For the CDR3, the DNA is TGTGCCAGCAGCTCCCAACTTTACCCGGGGGGGCCGGGCACAGATACGCAGTATTTT.

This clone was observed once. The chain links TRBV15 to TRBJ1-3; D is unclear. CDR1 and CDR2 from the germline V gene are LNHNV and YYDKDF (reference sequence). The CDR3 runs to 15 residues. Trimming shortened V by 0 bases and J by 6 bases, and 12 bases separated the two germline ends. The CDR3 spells CATSRDHQDKNTIYF. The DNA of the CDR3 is TGTGCCACCAGCAGAGACCACCAAGACAAAAACACCATATATTTT.

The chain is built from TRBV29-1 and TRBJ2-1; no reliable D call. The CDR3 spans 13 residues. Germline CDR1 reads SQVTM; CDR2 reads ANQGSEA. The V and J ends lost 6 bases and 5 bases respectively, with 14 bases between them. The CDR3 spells CSVAVISDNEQFF. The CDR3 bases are TGCAGCGTGGCGGTTATTTCTGACAATGAGCAGTTCTTC.

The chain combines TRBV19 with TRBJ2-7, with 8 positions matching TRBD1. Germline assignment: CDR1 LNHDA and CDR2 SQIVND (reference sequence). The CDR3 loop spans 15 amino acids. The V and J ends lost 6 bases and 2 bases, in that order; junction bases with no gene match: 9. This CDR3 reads CASSPQGQATYEQYF. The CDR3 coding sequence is TGTGCCAGTAGCCCTCAGGGACAGGCAACCTACGAGCAGTACTTC.